The next 30 T cell receptor beta chains were all read from a single sample in a study of T cells in localized non-small cell lung cancer. TCRdb's table, derived via immunoSEQ multiplex PCR, lists solely in-frame clones and lacks some. The sample holds approximately 15,000 clones, almost 90% seen once. The source was peripheral blood mononuclear cells, collected before any cancer treatment. The receptors here all came from a woman aged 35 to 70 with stage III lung adenocarcinoma.

The J gene is TRBJ1-2, the V gene TRBV10-2, with 7 bases that match TRBD1. Germline V CDR1 and CDR2: WSHSY, SAAADI. The CDR3 runs 12 residues. The junction had 5 bases not matched to a gene; V was cut back by 9 bases and J by 4 bases. The DNA for the CDR3 is TGCGCCAGTCTCCGGGACAGCTATGGCTACACCTTC. This codes for CASLRDSYGYTF.

The chain employs TRBV5-1 and TRBJ2-3, with unresolved D. The CDR3 spans 15 residues. The germline CDR1 and CDR2 sequences are SGHRS and YFSETQ. V gave up 0 bases and J gave up 2 bases, with 10 bases separating them. CDR3 sequence reads: CASSLVPRSTDTQYF. The CDR3 DNA reads TGCGCCAGCAGCTTGGTTCCAAGGTCCACAGATACGCAGTATTTT. Complete variable domain (other parts from reference TRBV5-1 and TRBJ2-3): KAGVTQTPRYLIKTRGQQVTLSCSPISGHRSVSWYQQTPGQGLQFLFEYFSETQRNKGNFPGRFSGRQFSNSRSEMNVSTLELGDSALYLCASSLVPRSTDTQYFGPGTRLTVL.

The rearrangement joins TRBV6-1 to TRBJ1-3; possibly TRBD1 for D (5 bases). CDR1 and CDR2 from the germline V gene are MNHNS and SASEGT. V gave up 4 bases and J gave up 1 base, with 8 bases separating them. This CDR3 spans 14 amino acids. CDR3 loop: CASSGQFSGNTIYF. As DNA, the CDR3 is TGTGCCAGCAGTGGACAGTTTTCTGGAAACACCATATATTTT.

This chain joins TRBV11-3 and TRBJ2-5; D is undetermined. V was pared by 4 bases and J by 7 bases, with 13 bases between. Germline CDR1 SGHNT, CDR2 YENEEA. The CDR3 loop spans 13 amino acids. The CDR3 DNA follows: TGTGCCAGCAGCTCGGGCCAAGGCGGGACCCAGTACTTC. Its translation is CASSSGQGGTQYF.

This chain connects TRBV27 to TRBJ2-3; D is perhaps TRBD2 (5 bases). V was trimmed by 5 bases and J by 4 bases, leaving 7 bases between them. CDR3 length: 12 residues. Looked up from germline, CDR1 is MNHEY and CDR2 is SMNVEV (reference sequence). CDR3 nucleotides: TGTGCCAGCAGTACTAGACCAGATACGCAGTATTTT. The encoded protein is CASSTRPDTQYF.

The chain links TRBV30 to TRBJ2-3, with D perhaps TRBD2 (5 bases). Germline V lookup: CDR1 GTSNPN, CDR2 SVGIG (reference sequence). Trimming stripped 1 base from V and 1 base from J, with 12 bases between. This CDR3 comprises 15 residues. The CDR3 nucleotides are TGTGCCTGGAGTGCCCCCCGGACTCGCACAGATACGCAGTATTTT. Translating it yields CAWSAPRTRTDTQYF.

This chain joins TRBV27 and TRBJ1-5, with 8 positions matching TRBD1. CDR3 length: 14 residues. Looked up from germline, CDR1 is MNHEY and CDR2 is SMNVEV (reference sequence). The V segment lost 5 bases and the J segment 6 bases; nucleotides outside the gene matches: 6. The CDR3 nucleotides read TGTGCCAGCAGTCTGACAGGGGCGGGTCAGCCCCAGCATTTT. Translated: CASSLTGAGQPQHF.

V and J are TRBV19 and TRBJ1-2; 8 bases agree with TRBD1. The germline V gene has CDR1 LNHDA and CDR2 SQIVND (reference sequence). CDR3 size: 16 residues. V shed 7 bases and J 8 bases; nucleotides not matched to a gene: 18. The CDR3 loop is CASTTTGVFLAQGYTF. CDR3 nucleotides: TGTGCCAGTACCACGACAGGGGTGTTTCTTGCACAGGGCTACACCTTC.

The V and J genes are TRBV29-1 and TRBJ2-7; D may match TRBD1 or TRBD2 (5 bases each). Germline V gene data show CDR1 as SQVTM and CDR2 as ANQGSEA. The length of the CDR3 is 13 residues. Trimming removed 5 bases from V and 1 base from J, with 12 bases in between. CDR3 nucleotide sequence: TGCAGCGTTTCGAGGGGCTTATCCTACGAGCAGTACTTC. Its translation is CSVSRGLSYEQYF.

This rearrangement joins TRBV23-1 to TRBJ2-2, with 7 nucleotides matching TRBD1. TRBV23-1 is labeled an ORF, and its function is uncertain. After removal of 5 bases from V and 6 bases from J, the junction contained 24 bases not matched to a gene. The CDR3 has 20 residues. CDR3 in DNA: TGCGCCAGCAGTTCCCCCGTGAGGGCAGTCGACAGGGATTACGCCGGGGAGCTGTTTTTT. It yields the protein CASSSPVRAVDRDYAGELFF.

The rearrangement links TRBV9 to TRBJ2-7; 7 positions agree with TRBD1. Germline values: CDR1 SGDLS, CDR2 YYNGEE. The CDR3 has 14 residues. V was pared by 2 bases and J by 6 bases, with 8 bases of the junction left unmatched. The CDR3: CASSVEGGSGEQYF. CDR3 DNA sequence: TGTGCCAGCAGCGTCGAAGGGGGCTCGGGCGAGCAGTACTTC.

CDR3 nucleotides: TGCGCCAGCAGCCAAGGGACTAGCGGTTTCGAGCAGTACTTC. Translating it yields CASSQGTSGFEQYF. The chain has TRBV4-1 and TRBJ2-7; 10 positions agree with TRBD2. There are 14 residues in the CDR3. Per germline, CDR1 MGHRA and CDR2 YSYEKL. Trimming at V came to 1 base and at J to 6 bases, leaving 3 bases not matched to a gene.

The V call is TRBV11-3, the J call TRBJ2-2; D possibly matches TRBD1 or TRBD2 (5 bases each). V was shortened by 0 bases and J by 8 bases, with 10 bases between the two germline ends. Germline lookup yields CDR1 SGHNT and CDR2 YENEEA. This CDR3 region has 14 residues. CDR3: CASSLEQGEGELFF. The CDR3 region has the DNA TGTGCCAGCAGCTTAGAGCAGGGAGAAGGGGAGCTGTTTTTT.

This clone was seen a handful of times. The chain uses TRBV28 and TRBJ1-2, with 9 bases aligning to TRBD1. V dropped 5 bases and J dropped 9; count of bases not matched to a gene: 7. This CDR3 contains 13 residues. CDR1 MDHEN and CDR2 SYDVKM come from the germline V gene. The CDR3 sequence is CASSGDRVLRYTF. In DNA, the CDR3 is TGTGCCAGCAGTGGGGACAGGGTCCTACGCTACACCTTC.

The chain is built from TRBV29-1 and TRBJ1-1; D gene ambiguous. Germline V gene lookup returns CDR1 SQVTM and CDR2 ANQGSEA. This CDR3 contains 11 residues. V was shortened by 4 bases and J by 10 bases, with 13 bases between the two germline ends. The CDR3 sequence is CSVVYVLGAFF. The CDR3 coding sequence is TGCAGCGTTGTCTACGTCCTTGGAGCTTTCTTT.

This rearrangement joins TRBV4-1 to TRBJ2-3, with 8 bases lining up with TRBD2. V gave up 1 base and J gave up 8 bases; unmatched junction bases: 11. The germline gives CDR1 MGHRA, CDR2 YSYEKL. This CDR3 has 16 amino acids. Written as DNA, the CDR3 is TGCGCCAGCAGCCAAGGGTCTGGCGGGGGGCCAAGTACGCAGTATTTT. Its protein is CASSQGSGGGPSTQYF.

CDR3 DNA: TGTGCCTGGATGGGGGACTCCTACGAGCAGTACTTC. Its protein product is CAWMGDSYEQYF. The chain recombines TRBV30 with TRBJ2-7, with D possibly called TRBD1 or TRBD2 (5 bases each). From germline, CDR1 is GTSNPN and CDR2 SVGIG (reference sequence). V lost 4 bases, J lost 0 bases, and 7 bases lay in between. The CDR3 has 12 amino acids.

The chain combines TRBV19 with TRBJ1-2, with TRBD1 matching 9 bases. This CDR3 contains 14 residues. The J segment lost 4 bases and the V segment lost 5 bases, leaving 5 bases of the junction unmatched. Germline CDR1 is LNHDA and CDR2 is SQIVND (reference sequence). CDR3 loop: CASSSGTGIYGYTF. The DNA for the CDR3 is TGTGCCAGTAGTTCCGGGACAGGGATCTATGGCTACACCTTC.

CDR3 amino acids: CASSLADAGGYTF. CDR3 sequence (DNA): TGTGCCAGCAGCTTAGCGGACGCGGGAGGCTACACCTTC. This chain joins TRBV7-9 and TRBJ1-2, with D uncertain. V was shortened by 0 bases and J by 8 bases, with 10 bases between the two germline ends. There are 13 residues in the CDR3. Germline lookup yields CDR1 SEHNR and CDR2 FQNEAQ (reference sequence).

This chain joins TRBV30 and TRBJ1-2, with TRBD1 matching over 9 bases. This CDR3 has 14 residues. V was pared by 1 base and J by 3 bases, with 3 bases of the junction left unmatched. Germline assignment: CDR1 GTSNPN and CDR2 SVGIG (reference sequence). Here the CDR3 reads CAWSDRGLYYGYTF. The CDR3 region has the DNA TGTGCCTGGAGTGACAGGGGGCTTTACTATGGCTACACCTTC.

The V and J genes are TRBV28 and TRBJ1-2; 7 nucleotides agree with TRBD1. V lost 8 bases to trimming and J lost 4 bases; unmatched junction nucleotides: 4. The CDR3 loop spans 12 amino acids. Germline CDR1 and CDR2: MDHEN and SYDVKM. CDR3 DNA: TGTGCCAGCTCGTACAGGGGCTATGGCTACACCTTC. This translates into CASSYRGYGYTF.

This clone was picked up one time. This chain links TRBV27 with TRBJ1-6; 11 bases agree with TRBD1. Trimming removed 0 bases from V and 14 bases from J; junction bases left unmatched: 15. Germline V CDR1 and CDR2: MNHEY, SMNVEV (reference sequence). The CDR3 has 18 amino acids. As DNA, the CDR3 is TGTGCCAGCAGTTTATCGAAGGGGACAGGGGGGAACCAAGGAGCCCTCCACTTT. Encoded protein: CASSLSKGTGGNQGALHF.

The chain has TRBV2 and TRBJ1-5; D may be TRBD1 (6 bases). Germline V gene data show CDR1 as SNHLY and CDR2 as FYNNEI. V was cut by 6 bases and J by 4 bases, with 10 bases left in between. The CDR3 length is 13 residues. The CDR3 DNA follows: TGTGCCAGCAGCCGGGACAATAATCAGCCCCAGCATTTT. Translation: CASSRDNNQPQHF.

The chain employs TRBV5-1 and TRBJ1-2; no definite D call. CDR3 length: 15 residues. Deletions cut 4 bases from V and 4 bases from J, with 17 bases between. The germline CDR1 and CDR2 sequences are SGHRS and YFSETQ. The CDR3 region is CASSDPGITVYGYTF. CDR3 nucleotide sequence: TGCGCCAGCAGCGACCCGGGGATCACTGTCTATGGCTACACCTTC.

The V and J genes are TRBV12-5 and TRBJ1-2; no clear D. The CDR3 totals 13 residues. Trimming removed 5 bases at V and 0 bases at J, with 7 bases between. Germline CDR1 is LGHNT and CDR2 is FRNRAP. This CDR3 is CASGDFANYGYTF. The CDR3 region has the DNA TGTGCTAGTGGTGACTTCGCTAACTATGGCTACACCTTC.

V is TRBV18 and J is TRBJ2-6; TRBD1 aligns across 7 bases. Trimming took 6 bases from V and 0 from J; bases not matched to a gene: 14. The CDR3 runs to 19 residues. Germline lookup yields CDR1 KGHSH and CDR2 LQKENI. The CDR3 DNA reads as TGTGCCAGCTCTTTTTATACCGGGACAGCCCTCTCTGGGGCCAACGTCCTGACTTTC. This translates into CASSFYTGTALSGANVLTF.

The rearrangement joins TRBV15 to TRBJ2-7; D ambiguous. The germline V gene has CDR1 LNHNV and CDR2 YYDKDF (reference sequence). V dropped 0 bases and J dropped 0 bases, with 6 bases sitting between them. This CDR3 region has 14 residues. In DNA form, the CDR3 reads TGTGCCACCAGCAGAGAGGCCATCTCCTACGAGCAGTACTTC. It encodes CATSREAISYEQYF.

The table lists this clone with a few counts. The V and J genes are TRBV28 and TRBJ2-5, with D unclear. The CDR3 covers 12 residues. From germline, CDR1 is MDHEN and CDR2 SYDVKM. V was shortened by 5 bases and J by 4 bases, with 8 bases between the two germline ends. The DNA for the CDR3 is TGTGCCAGCAGTCGAGGCCGAGAGACCCAGTACTTC. Amino acids: CASSRGRETQYF.

The chain employs TRBV7-9 and TRBJ2-3, with TRBD2 matching over 13 bases. This CDR3 is 17 amino acids long. Germline CDR1 reads SEHNR; CDR2 reads FQNEAQ (reference sequence). The ends lost 5 bases at V and 6 bases at J; junction bases unmatched: 11. The DNA of the CDR3 is TGTGCCAGCAGCAAACTAGCGGGAGGGTCAGGGACCGATACGCAGTATTTT. Its protein is CASSKLAGGSGTDTQYF.

V gene TRBV19 combines with J gene TRBJ2-7, with 7 positions matching TRBD1. The germline V gene has CDR1 LNHDA and CDR2 SQIVND (reference sequence). The J segment lost 2 bases and the V segment lost 7 bases, leaving 8 bases of the junction unmatched. This CDR3 region has 14 residues. In nucleotides, the CDR3 is TGTGCCAGTATGCCGGGTAGGGGGCCCTACGAGCAGTACTTC. Its protein product is CASMPGRGPYEQYF.